This is a list of T cell receptor beta chains from one sample in a study of shared clonotypes between healthy human individuals. Clones were read by immunoSEQ multiplex PCR, and TCRdb kept only the in-frame ones, dropping some. The sample records about 960,000 clones, about 80% being singletons. Input material: memory CD4+ T cells sorted from blood. The source is a man between 18 and 29 years old in good health. The conserved cysteine and the conserved F or W are not part of the CDR3 here.

v_call: TRBV29-1
cdr3_aa: SVSGGGRTEAF

v_call: TRBV11-2
cdr3_aa: ASSLVPGASYEQY

v_call: TRBV6-6
cdr3_aa: ASSYPQGALDYGYT

v_call: TRBV15
cdr3_aa: ATSRDITPSHEQY

v_call: TRBV5-6
cdr3_aa: ASSSGGANVLT

v_call: TRBV5-4
cdr3_aa: ASSHPDETQY

v_call: TRBV28
cdr3_aa: ASSPSTGYSEQF

v_call: TRBV14
cdr3_aa: ASSQVSARGEKLF

v_call: TRBV4-1
cdr3_aa: ASSQDMTGQGNTIY

v_call: TRBV6-6
cdr3_aa: ASMGPTYNSPLH

v_call: TRBV5-1
cdr3_aa: ASRADRGGLNSPLH

v_call: TRBV14
cdr3_aa: ASSQDLGYNSPLH

v_call: TRBV11-2
cdr3_aa: ASSLRRYTYEQY

v_call: TRBV11-3
cdr3_aa: ASSWVRAPIEVFEQF

v_call: TRBV5-1
cdr3_aa: ASRTSGGDTDTQY